The sequence of this T cell receptor (beta chain) was determined in a study of spatial heterogeneity in lung cancer. For the study at large: Alpha-chain detections were consistently fewer than beta-chain detections among the sequences.

Germline lookup yields CDR1 MNHNS and CDR2 SASEGT. Unmatched junction bases numbered 7, after V lost 3 bases and J lost 5 bases. The CDR3 is 16 residues long. Individual TCR cDNA molecules each bore their own unique molecular identifier. TCRdb called the 5' RACE reads again in MiXCR, with one record for every CDR3 protein. The sample comprises just under 95,000 distinct CDR3 sequences, approximately 12% of which are singletons, and more than 40% rests with the top ten. Regarding time point: sample taken at primary tumor resection. Sequencing of whole RNA from tumor, nontumor lung or frozen PBMC involved no sorting.

Sample: PBMCs, taken at surgery. The sequence was obtained from a male donor with early-stage non-small cell lung cancer. This rearrangement joins TRBV6-1 to TRBJ1-6; 7 positions agree with TRBD1. CDR3 sequence: CASSEETGNNNSPLHF. CDR3 coding DNA: TGTGCCAGCAGTGAGGAGACAGGGAATAATAATTCACCCCTCCACTTT.